The 11 T cell receptor beta chains below all came from one sample that was sequenced in a study of identical twins. TCRdb ran MiXCR on the 5' RACE reads and lists one entry per CDR3 protein. Of around 1.7 million distinct CDR3 sequences listed, under 35% are singletons. The sample taken for sequencing was cord blood. The receptor set was obtained from a newborn girl in good health.

This clonotype has just a few counts. The J gene is TRBJ2-5, the V gene TRBV12-3 or TRBV12-4; 7 bases map to TRBD2. This CDR3 is 18 amino acids long. Trimming took 3 bases from V and 3 from J; bases not matched to a gene: 16. The CDR3: CASSFRTRRAPLKETQYF. In DNA form, the CDR3 reads TGTGCCAGCAGTTTCCGGACTAGAAGGGCCCCCCTAAAAGAGACCCAGTACTTC.

V usage is TRBV2 and J usage is TRBJ1-5; 7 nucleotides agree with TRBD1. V shed 8 bases, J shed 6 bases, and the junction held 4 bases outside the gene matches. The CDR3 consists of 12 residues. Germline V gives CDR1 SNHLY, CDR2 FYNNEI. CDR3 sequence reads: CASHRGGQPQHF. The CDR3 DNA sequence: TGTGCCAGCCACAGGGGCGGTCAGCCCCAGCATTTT.

On this clonotype: The junction departs from the called germline gene at one end, perhaps through a read error. The chain employs TRBV5-1 and TRBJ1-2; unclear D gene. The germline CDR1 and CDR2 sequences are SGHRS and YFSETQ. The CDR3 runs 15 residues. The CDR3 DNA sequence: TGCGCCAGCAGCCCCGATCCAACCCTCCTTCATGGCCACACCTTC. It encodes CASSPDPTLLHGHTF. The full variable domain, completed using reference TRBV5-1 and TRBJ1-2, is KAGVTQTPRYLIKTRGQQVTLSCSPISGHRSVSWYQQTPGQGLQFLFEYFSETQRNKGNFPGRFSGRQFSNSRSEMNVSTLELGDSALYLCASSPDPTLLHGHTFGSGTRLTVV.

Here the CDR3 reads CASSGRTVRTEQYF. CDR3 DNA: TGTGCCAGCAGTGGGAGGACAGTTCGAACCGAGCAGTACTTC. The rearrangement uses TRBV6-5 and TRBJ2-5; the D gene could be TRBD1 or TRBD2 (6 bases each). The J call could be wrong; TRBJ2-7 is a better fit for the DNA end. There are 14 residues in the CDR3. Germline CDR1 reads MNHEY; CDR2 reads SVGAGI.

This clonotype was recorded a few times. The chain is built from TRBV5-5 and TRBJ2-5; D gene unclear. The V and J ends lost 2 bases and 5 bases respectively, with 7 bases between them. Looked up from germline, CDR1 is SGHKS and CDR2 is YYEKEE (reference sequence). The CDR3 has 12 amino acids. This CDR3 reads CASSFDWETQYF. Here the CDR3 DNA reads TGTGCCAGCAGCTTTGATTGGGAGACCCAGTACTTC.

This clonotype turned up a few times. The chain employs TRBV15 and TRBJ2-6; the D is unclear. CDR3 length equals 17 residues. Germline CDR1 and CDR2: LNHNV and YYDKDF (reference sequence). The V end was cut by 0 bases, the J end by 1 base, with 10 bases between. The CDR3 nucleotides are TGTGCCACCAGCAGAGATCGTATCGCATCTGGGGCCAACGTCCTGACTTTC. Translating gives CATSRDRIASGANVLTF. Using reference TRBV15 and TRBJ2-6 for the parts outside the CDR3, the full variable domain is DAMVIQNPRYQVTQFGKPVTLSCSQTLNHNVMYWYQQKSSQAPKLLFHYYDKDFNNEADTPDNFQSRRPNTSFCFLDIRSPGLGDTAMYLCATSRDRIASGANVLTFGAGSRLTVL.

This clonotype occurred a few times. The rearrangement joins TRBV28 to TRBJ2-1, with D possibly matching TRBD1 (7 bases). Germline CDR1 is MDHEN and CDR2 is SYDVKM. V lost 6 bases and J 8 bases, leaving 20 bases between the germline ends. The CDR3 spans 15 residues. The CDR3 coding sequence is TGTGCCAGCAGCTTAAGACAGGGAGGAAAGTATGAGCAGTTCTTC. Its translation is CASSLRQGGKYEQFF.

The rearrangement uses TRBV28 and TRBJ2-1, with TRBD2 identical over 10 bases. V shed 4 bases and J 2 bases; nucleotides not matched to a gene: 11. CDR1 is MDHEN, CDR2 SYDVKM, per germline. The length of the CDR3 is 18 residues. CDR3 DNA: TGTGCCAGCAGTTCAAGGGGTAGCGGGAGGTGGCCCTACAATGAGCAGTTCTTC. Protein sequence: CASSSRGSGRWPYNEQFF.

In this sample, this clonotype turned up a few times. This chain links TRBV10-2 with TRBJ2-3; the match to TRBD2 covers 7 bases. There are 16 residues in the CDR3. Germline loops: CDR1 WSHSY, CDR2 SAAADI. The trim removed 6 bases at V and 2 bases at J, leaving 11 bases unmatched. CDR3 DNA sequence: TGCGCCAGCAGGGACTCCGGGACTACGATCACAGATACGCAGTATTTT. This gives the protein CASRDSGTTITDTQYF.

V and J are TRBV13 and TRBJ1-2; D may be TRBD1 (5 bases). The germline V gene encodes CDR1 PRHDT and CDR2 FYEKMQ (reference sequence). This CDR3 has 17 amino acids. Deletions cut 3 bases from V and 1 base from J, with 18 bases between. The CDR3 nucleotides are TGTGCCAGCAGCTTCTCATCTGAGGGACGGGTTAACTATGGCTACACCTTC. Its protein is CASSFSSEGRVNYGYTF.

This clonotype was seen a few times. The chain combines TRBV7-9 with TRBJ2-5, with 10 bases that match TRBD2. There are 16 residues in the CDR3. CDR1 is SEHNR, CDR2 FQNEAQ, per germline (reference sequence). The V gene end was trimmed by 2 bases and the J gene end by 11 bases; junction bases not matched to a gene: 14. This CDR3 reads CASSLSLAGLGDEQYF. The DNA of the CDR3 is TGTGCCAGCAGCTTATCACTAGCGGGGCTAGGGGATGAGCAGTACTTC.